This TCR beta chain was identified during a study of monozygotic twins with inflammatory bowel disease. For every TCR library, around 3,700 ng of total RNA was used. TCRdb reanalyzed the 5' RACE reads and collapses them to one entry per CDR3 protein, without DNA. Here the sample table reports approximately 400,000 distinct CDR3 sequences. This receptor was taken from a human donor with ulcerative colitis or Crohn's disease, or a healthy co-twin of an affected twin (not recorded which). The sequenced material came from blood.

CDR3 residues: CASSLGSGIGTDTQYF. V and J are TRBV5-4 and TRBJ2-3. Per germline, CDR1 SGHNT and CDR2 YYREEE (reference sequence). The CDR3 runs 16 residues. Full variable domain (missing parts from reference TRBV5-4 and TRBJ2-3): ETGVTQSPTHLIKTRGQQVTLRCSSQSGHNTVSWYQQALGQGPQFIFQYYREEENGRGNFPPRFSGLQFPNYSSELNVNALELDDSALYLCASSLGSGIGTDTQYFGPGTRLTVL.